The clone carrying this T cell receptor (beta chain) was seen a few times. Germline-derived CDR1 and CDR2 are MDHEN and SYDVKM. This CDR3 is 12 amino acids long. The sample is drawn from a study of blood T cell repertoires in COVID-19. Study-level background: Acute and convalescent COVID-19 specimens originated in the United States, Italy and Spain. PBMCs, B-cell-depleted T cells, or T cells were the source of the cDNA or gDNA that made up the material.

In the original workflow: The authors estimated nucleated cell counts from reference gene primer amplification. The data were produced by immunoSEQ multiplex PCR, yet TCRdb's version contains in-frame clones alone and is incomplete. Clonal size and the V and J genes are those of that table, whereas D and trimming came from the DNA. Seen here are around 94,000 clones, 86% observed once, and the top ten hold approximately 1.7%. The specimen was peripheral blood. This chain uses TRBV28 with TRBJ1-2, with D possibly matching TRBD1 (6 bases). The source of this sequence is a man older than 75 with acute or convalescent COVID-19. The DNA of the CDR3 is TGTGCTTGGGGGGGCTTGAACTATGGCTACACCTTC. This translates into CAWGGLNYGYTF.